The 22 T cell receptor beta chains in this list originate from one sample, sequenced in a study of cytomegalovirus exposure and HLA in healthy donors. PCR involved 60 Vbeta and 13 Jbeta primers. Libraries were prepared by immunoSEQ multiplex PCR; TCRdb keeps only in-frame clonotypes and omits some of them. The sample carries 140,000 to 150,000 clones, approximately 78% recorded once. Sequenced: PBMCs. The origin of the receptors is a female donor in good health and CMV-seronegative.

The chain uses TRBV27 and TRBJ2-7; possibly TRBD2 for D (5 bases). Trimming shortened V by 2 bases and J by 4 bases, and 18 bases separated the two germline ends. The CDR3 loop spans 16 amino acids. CDR1 is MNHEY, CDR2 SMNVEV, per germline (reference sequence). Here the CDR3 reads CASSLVGVPRPYEQYF. The CDR3 bases are TGTGCCAGCAGTTTAGTCGGGGTTCCACGGCCTTACGAGCAGTACTTC.

J is TRBJ2-2 and V is TRBV28, with D unclear. V was clipped by 3 bases and J by 4 bases, with 15 bases between them. CDR3 size: 16 residues. The germline V gene encodes CDR1 MDHEN and CDR2 SYDVKM. CDR3 in DNA: TGTGCCAGCAGTTTGAACCTCCAAGGAGTCACCGGGGAGCTGTTTTTT. The encoded protein is CASSLNLQGVTGELFF.

The chain links TRBV5-1 to TRBJ2-7, with 7 positions matching TRBD1. The germline CDR1 and CDR2 sequences are SGHRS and YFSETQ. The V segment lost 2 bases and the J segment 0 bases; nucleotides outside the gene matches: 2. This CDR3 region has 14 residues. In nucleotides, the CDR3 is TGCGCCAGCAGCTTAACAGGGGACTCCTACGAGCAGTACTTC. It translates to CASSLTGDSYEQYF.

This clone has more than one count but fewer than ten. The V gene is TRBV12-2, the J gene TRBJ1-1; the table assigns TRBD1, which was not confirmed against the DNA. TRBV12-2 is marked as a pseudogene. The CDR3 consists of 13 residues. CDR3 bases: TGTGCAAGTCGAACGGGACAGGGTTCTGAAGCTTTCTTT. It specifies CASRTGQGSEAFF.

A single count supports this clone. The chain is built from TRBV11-2 and TRBJ2-5; the match to TRBD2 covers 9 bases. The trim removed 0 bases at V and 4 bases at J, leaving 12 bases unmatched. Per germline, CDR1 SGHAT and CDR2 FQNNGV. The CDR3 has 18 residues. CDR3 sequence (DNA): TGTGCCAGCAGCTTAGATCTCCCCCTGCGCGGGAGGGGAGAGACCCAGTACTTC. It translates to CASSLDLPLRGRGETQYF.

V gene TRBV4-3 combines with J gene TRBJ2-5; D is unclear. Germline V gene lookup returns CDR1 LGHNA and CDR2 YSLEER. V lost 7 bases to trimming and J lost 12 bases, with 15 bases between them. The CDR3 has 11 amino acids. This chain's CDR3 is CASNLYTPEYF. CDR3 coding DNA: TGCGCCAGCAACCTTTACACCCCTGAGTACTTC.

J is TRBJ1-1 and V is TRBV28; 7 bases agree with TRBD1. The V gene end was trimmed by 6 bases and the J gene end by 4 bases; junction bases not matched to a gene: 8. Germline lookup yields CDR1 MDHEN and CDR2 SYDVKM. This CDR3 is 14 amino acids long. CDR3 bases: TGTGCCAGCAGCCTAGGACAGGTAATCACTGAAGCTTTCTTT. It yields the protein CASSLGQVITEAFF.

This clone was picked up one time. The rearrangement joins TRBV5-6 to TRBJ2-3; D not certain. The germline V and J ends were trimmed by 2 bases and 0 bases, with 7 bases remaining between them. CDR1 and CDR2 (germline): SGHDT, YYEEEE. This CDR3 is 14 amino acids long. As DNA, the CDR3 is TGTGCCAGCAGCTTTGGAGCTAGCACAGATACGCAGTATTTT. Translating gives CASSFGASTDTQYF.

The chain couples TRBV29-1 to TRBJ1-1; D perhaps matches TRBD1 (5 bases). Between the trimmed V and J ends, which lost 7 bases and 4 bases, there was a span of 13 bases. The CDR3 extends over 12 amino acids. Germline CDR1 is SQVTM and CDR2 is ANQGSEA. CDR3 sequence: CSAGGGSTEAFF. CDR3 coding DNA: TGCAGCGCCGGGGGGGGGAGCACTGAAGCTTTCTTT. Full variable domain (remainder filled in from reference TRBV29-1 and TRBJ1-1): SAVISQKPSRDICQRGTSLTIQCQVDSQVTMMFWYRQQPGQSLTLIATANQGSEATYESGFVIDKFPISRPNLTFSTLTVSNMSPEDSSIYLCSAGGGSTEAFFGQGTRLTVV.

In regard to this clone: The junction does not match germline at one end; this may be a read error. The chain recombines TRBV6-1 with TRBJ1-2, with D possibly TRBD1 on 5 matching bases. CDR3 length: 15 amino acids. Germline lookup yields CDR1 MNHNS and CDR2 SASEGT. CDR3 nucleotide sequence: TGTGCCAGCATGCCTGACAGCTTATCTAACTATGGCTACCCCTTC. As protein: CASMPDSLSNYGYPF.

This clone came up once. The chain couples TRBV19 to TRBJ2-1, with 11 bases fitting TRBD2. This CDR3 is built from 17 residues. Germline assignment: CDR1 LNHDA and CDR2 SQIVND (reference sequence). The J segment lost 0 bases and the V segment lost 4 bases, leaving 5 bases of the junction unmatched. The CDR3: CASSTRLAGGSYNEQFF. DNA of the CDR3: TGTGCCAGTAGTACCCGTCTAGCGGGGGGCTCCTACAATGAGCAGTTCTTC.

This clone has only a few counts. The chain recombines TRBV5-6 with TRBJ2-2; D call uncertain. Germline values: CDR1 SGHDT, CDR2 YYEEEE. CDR3 size: 15 residues. Trimming took 4 bases from V and 5 from J, leaving 15 bases between them. The DNA of the CDR3 is TGTGCCAGCAGCCCGATACTGTTCTCGACCGGGGAGCTGTTTTTT. It specifies CASSPILFSTGELFF. Full variable domain (rest looked up from reference TRBV5-6 and TRBJ2-2): DAGVTQSPTHLIKTRGQQVTLRCSPKSGHDTVSWYQQALGQGPQFIFQYYEEEERQRGNFPDRFSGHQFPNYSSELNVNALLLGDSALYLCASSPILFSTGELFFGEGSRLTVL.

V usage is TRBV2 and J usage is TRBJ2-3, with TRBD1 matching over 8 bases. With V trimmed by 2 bases and J by 5 bases, 6 bases remained unmatched. The CDR3 length is 15 residues. In germline, CDR1 is SNHLY, CDR2 FYNNEI. The CDR3 nucleotides read TGTGCCAGCAGTGAAAACCAGGGGGCCTTAGATACGCAGTATTTT. It yields the protein CASSENQGALDTQYF.

The CDR3 DNA sequence: TGTGCCAGCAGCGCGATAGCGGGGGGCCTCCAAGAGACCCAGTACTTC. It yields the protein CASSAIAGGLQETQYF. V and J are TRBV9 and TRBJ2-5; 10 bases match TRBD2. Germline V CDR1 and CDR2: SGDLS, YYNGEE. This CDR3 region has 16 residues. V lost 3 bases and J lost 1; bases outside the gene matches: 6.

The chain combines TRBV6-5 with TRBJ2-2, with D possibly being TRBD2 (6 bases). Trimming removed 7 bases from V and 5 bases from J, with 14 bases in between. Germline CDR1 reads MNHEY; CDR2 reads SVGAGI. The CDR3 extends over 14 amino acids. The CDR3 coding sequence is TGTGCCAGCAACCGCGGGGTCAATACCGGGGAGCTGTTTTTT. This translates into CASNRGVNTGELFF.

In this sample, this clone turned up a few times. The CDR3: CASSSSTSGRYHNEQFF. The CDR3 DNA is TGTGCCAGCAGTTCCTCAACTAGCGGGCGGTACCACAATGAGCAGTTCTTC. The J gene is TRBJ2-1, the V gene TRBV27; 9 bases are shared with TRBD2. Germline loops: CDR1 MNHEY, CDR2 SMNVEV (reference sequence). CDR3 length equals 17 residues. V lost 4 bases, J lost 5 bases, and 12 bases stayed unmatched.

This chain connects TRBV5-1 to TRBJ2-3; D gene unclear. The CDR3 spans 15 residues. The germline CDR1 and CDR2 sequences are SGHRS and YFSETQ. V gave up 1 base and J gave up 5 bases, with 14 bases separating them. CDR3 in DNA: TGCGCCAGCAGCTTGTTCGGCAGGTCCGGAGATACGCAGTATTTT. Protein product: CASSLFGRSGDTQYF.

This chain links TRBV7-9 with TRBJ2-1; possible D gene TRBD2, 6 bases. This CDR3 has 14 residues. Per the germline V gene, CDR1 is SEHNR and CDR2 is FQNEAQ (reference sequence). The germline V and J ends were trimmed by 1 base and 4 bases, with 8 bases remaining between them. The CDR3 DNA reads as TGTGCCAGCAGCTTAGGACGGGAGTACAATGAGCAGTTCTTC. It encodes CASSLGREYNEQFF.

The chain couples TRBV5-8 to TRBJ1-1; D is perhaps TRBD1 (5 bases). V lost 0 bases and J 0 bases, leaving 12 bases between the germline ends. The V gene's germline CDR1 is SGHTS and CDR2 YDEGEE. CDR3 length equals 16 residues. The CDR3 sequence: CASSLGGRILNTEAFF. The CDR3 DNA follows: TGTGCCAGCAGCTTGGGGGGCCGGATATTGAACACTGAAGCTTTCTTT.

This chain connects TRBV4-1 to TRBJ1-2; D is unresolved. V was clipped by 3 bases and J by 4 bases, with 12 bases between them. The CDR3 is 14 residues long. Per the germline V gene, CDR1 is MGHRA and CDR2 is YSYEKL. CDR3 loop: CASSQVTKSYGYTF. The CDR3 coding sequence is TGCGCCAGCAGCCAGGTTACTAAGAGCTATGGCTACACCTTC.

The gene calls are TRBV7-9 and TRBJ2-5, with TRBD2 matching over 9 bases. Germline CDR1 and CDR2: SEHNR and FQNEAQ (reference sequence). V lost 5 bases to trimming and J lost 3 bases; unmatched junction nucleotides: 7. The CDR3 consists of 15 residues. The CDR3 loop reads CASSQVLAGEETQYF. The DNA for the CDR3 is TGTGCCAGCAGCCAAGTATTAGCGGGGGAAGAGACCCAGTACTTC.

This chain uses TRBV13 with TRBJ2-2, with 16 bases identical to TRBD2. The V gene end was trimmed by 5 bases and the J gene end by 2 bases; junction bases not matched to a gene: 8. Germline loops: CDR1 PRHDT, CDR2 FYEKMQ (reference sequence). This CDR3 has 19 residues. The CDR3 is CASSRQGLAGGPNTGELFF. CDR3 coding DNA: TGTGCCAGCAGCCGTCAGGGACTAGCGGGGGGGCCCAACACCGGGGAGCTGTTTTTT.